These 9 T cell receptor beta chains were all obtained from the same sample, sequenced in a study of cytomegalovirus exposure and HLA in healthy donors. This PCR relied on a set of 60 Vbeta primers and 13 Jbeta primers. The data were produced by immunoSEQ multiplex PCR, yet TCRdb's version contains in-frame clones alone and is incomplete. Of 150,000 to 200,000 clones detected, just over 70% appear once; the ten largest clones hold about 4.7%. Material: PBMCs. These receptors all stem from a man aged 18 to 30 in good health and CMV-seropositive.

The CDR3, as DNA: TGTGCCAGCAGTTTATATCGGAGGGAGGGGCCGAACACTGAAGCTTTCTTT. This codes for CASSLYRREGPNTEAFF. The V gene is TRBV28, the J gene TRBJ1-1; tentative D call: TRBD1 (5 bases). The CDR3 consists of 17 residues. Trimming removed 1 base from V and 1 base from J, with 16 bases in between. The germline V gene has CDR1 MDHEN and CDR2 SYDVKM.

This clone was observed once. The chain uses TRBV5-1 and TRBJ2-2, with D perhaps matching TRBD2 (7 bases). The germline gives CDR1 SGHRS, CDR2 YFSETQ. The CDR3 extends over 15 amino acids. The V end was cut by 2 bases, the J end by 4 bases, with 12 bases between. For the CDR3, the DNA is TGCGCCAGCAGCTTAGGGGGGGAAGCCACCGGGGAGCTGTTTTTT. It specifies CASSLGGEATGELFF.

V and J are TRBV30 and TRBJ1-3, with D unclear. The CDR3 totals 13 residues. Between the trimmed V and J ends, which lost 0 bases and 8 bases, there was a span of 11 bases. Germline CDR1 is GTSNPN and CDR2 is SVGIG (reference sequence). As DNA, the CDR3 is TGTGCCTGGAGTGTAGGAGCAGCTTACACCATATATTTT. It codes for CAWSVGAAYTIYF.

The chain carries TRBV10-3 and TRBJ1-4; D is possibly TRBD1 (6 bases). With 4 bases removed from V and 6 bases from J, the gap between germline ends came to 15 bases. The CDR3 is made up of 15 amino acids. Germline assignment: CDR1 ENHRY and CDR2 SYGVKD. Written as DNA, the CDR3 is TGTGCCATCAGTGGTTCAGGGGAGAGGGATGAAAAACTGTTTTTT. This translates into CAISGSGERDEKLFF.

This clone showed up just a few times. This chain links TRBV9 with TRBJ1-2, with 9 bases aligning to TRBD1. J gave up 7 bases and V 4 bases, and 5 bases lay outside the gene matches. This CDR3 spans 13 amino acids. From germline, CDR1 is SGDLS and CDR2 YYNGEE. The CDR3 bases are TGTGCCAGCAGCTCACAGGGGGCGATTGGCTACACCTTC. It encodes CASSSQGAIGYTF.

The V and J genes are TRBV7-2 and TRBJ2-5; the D gene is possibly TRBD2 (7 bases). The CDR3 spans 15 residues. V dropped 5 bases and J dropped 7 bases, with 20 bases sitting between them. The germline V gene has CDR1 SGHTA and CDR2 FQGNSA. The DNA for the CDR3 is TGTGCCAGCAGCCAAGACCACCGGAGGGGGGGGACCCAGTACTTC. This translates into CASSQDHRRGGTQYF. Combining the CDR3 with reference TRBV7-2 and TRBJ2-5 gives the whole variable domain GAGVSQSPSNKVTEKGKDVELRCDPISGHTALYWYRQSLGQGLEFLIYFQGNSAPDKSGLPSDRFSAERTGGSVSTLTIQRTQQEDSAVYLCASSQDHRRGGTQYFGPGTRLLVL.

This clone was detected only a few times. The chain joins TRBV5-1 to TRBJ2-3; 9 bases align to TRBD1. V lost 0 bases, J lost 4 bases, and 6 bases stayed unmatched. Germline V gives CDR1 SGHRS, CDR2 YFSETQ. CDR3 length: 16 residues. For the CDR3, the DNA is TGCGCCAGCAGCTTGGTACAGGGGGCAGGGGCAGATACGCAGTATTTT. Amino acids: CASSLVQGAGADTQYF. Full variable domain (outside the CDR3, taken from reference TRBV5-1 and TRBJ2-3): KAGVTQTPRYLIKTRGQQVTLSCSPISGHRSVSWYQQTPGQGLQFLFEYFSETQRNKGNFPGRFSGRQFSNSRSEMNVSTLELGDSALYLCASSLVQGAGADTQYFGPGTRLTVL.

The chain uses TRBV7-9 and TRBJ1-6, with a possible D match to TRBD1 (5 bases). Germline V CDR1 and CDR2: SEHNR, FQNEAQ (reference sequence). The CDR3 contains 15 residues. V was cut by 7 bases and J by 7 bases, with 17 bases left in between. The CDR3: CASTLDTGGNSPLHF. CDR3 DNA: TGTGCCAGCACCCTCGACACAGGTGGGAATTCACCCCTCCACTTT. The full variable domain, completed using reference TRBV7-9 and TRBJ1-6, is DTGVSQNPRHKITKRGQNVTFRCDPISEHNRLYWYRQTLGQGPEFLTYFQNEAQLEKSRLLSDRFSAERPKGSFSTLEIQRTEQGDSAMYLCASTLDTGGNSPLHFGNGTRLTVT.

This chain links TRBV6-4 with TRBJ1-6, with 7 bases fitting TRBD1. V gave up 4 bases and J gave up 8 bases; unmatched junction bases: 8. This CDR3 comprises 15 residues. The germline gives CDR1 MRHNA, CDR2 SNTAGT. The CDR3 sequence: CASSAETGSHSPLHF. The CDR3 region has the DNA TGTGCCAGCAGTGCCGAGACAGGGTCGCATTCACCCCTCCACTTT.